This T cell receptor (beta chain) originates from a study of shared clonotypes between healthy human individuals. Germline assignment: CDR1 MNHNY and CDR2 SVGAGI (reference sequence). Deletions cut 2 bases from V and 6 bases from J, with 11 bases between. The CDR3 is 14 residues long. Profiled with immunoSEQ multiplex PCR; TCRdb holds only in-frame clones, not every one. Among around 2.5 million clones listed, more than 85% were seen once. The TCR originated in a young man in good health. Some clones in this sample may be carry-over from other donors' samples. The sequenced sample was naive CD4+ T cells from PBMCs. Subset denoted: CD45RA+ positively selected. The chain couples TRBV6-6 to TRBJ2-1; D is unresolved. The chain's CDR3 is CASSYAGAVNEQFF. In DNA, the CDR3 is TGTGCCAGCAGTTACGCAGGTGCAGTCAATGAGCAGTTCTTC.